What follows are 12 T cell receptor beta chains derived from one specimen sequenced in a study of Ad26.COV2.S vaccination and SARS-CoV-2 variants. Regarding treatment: around 19 received Ad26.COV2.S at low or high dose, single or two shots; 5 received placebo; per-sample allocation not given. Vaccine and placebo recipients were sampled on day 63 after the first injection. TCRdb keeps only in-frame clones here, not all; method: immunoSEQ multiplex PCR. Of about 350,000 clones in the sample, around 84% were seen once. Sequencing was performed on peripheral blood, taken in a trial of Ad26.COV2.S vaccine versus placebo. These receptors were taken from a person between 18 and 65 years old who received the Ad26.COV2.S COVID-19 vaccine or a placebo.

This clone was found a few times. This chain uses TRBV12-5 with TRBJ1-3, with D uncertain. Looked up from germline, CDR1 is LGHNT and CDR2 is FRNRAP. There are 14 residues in the CDR3. Trimming pared 6 bases from V and 5 bases from J, leaving 14 bases between. CDR3 sequence (DNA): TGTGCTAGTGGAACCGGCCTTCTTCGAAACACCATATATTTT. It yields the protein CASGTGLLRNTIYF.

This clone was detected once. The genes are TRBV10-3 and TRBJ2-3; 8 positions agree with TRBD1. V lost 7 bases and J lost 0; bases outside the gene matches: 3. CDR1 is ENHRY, CDR2 SYGVKD, per germline. The CDR3 extends over 14 amino acids. CDR3: CAITQGASTDTQYF. DNA for the CDR3: TGTGCCATCACCCAGGGGGCCAGCACAGATACGCAGTATTTT.

This clone appeared a few times. The same CDR3 is also encoded by other DNA sequences in this sample. This chain connects TRBV6-1 to TRBJ1-1; perhaps TRBD1 as D (5 bases). Germline V gene data show CDR1 as MNHNS and CDR2 as SASEGT. V was pared by 2 bases and J by 2 bases, with 6 bases between. The CDR3 has 13 amino acids. The CDR3, as DNA: TGTGCCAGCAGTGAAACAGGAAACACTGAAGCTTTCTTT. Translated, it gives CASSETGNTEAFF.

The gene calls are TRBV3-1 (or the pseudogene TRBV3-2) and TRBJ2-1, with 7 bases matching TRBD2. The CDR3 is made up of 18 amino acids. CDR1 and CDR2 (germline): LGHDT, YNNKEL (reference sequence). The ends lost 0 bases at V and 4 bases at J; junction bases unmatched: 12. CDR3 nucleotide sequence: TGTGCCAGCAGCCAAGATGACCCGGGACTACCAAGGTACAATGAGCAGTTCTTC. This translates into CASSQDDPGLPRYNEQFF.

About this clone itself: This same CDR3 is encoded by further DNA sequences in the sample. The chain couples TRBV5-4 to TRBJ2-7; no clear D gene. The CDR3 totals 12 residues. The germline V and J ends were trimmed by 2 bases and 0 bases, with 3 bases remaining between them. Germline V CDR1 and CDR2: SGHNT, YYREEE (reference sequence). The CDR3 coding sequence is TGTGCCAGCAGCTTAAGCTCCTACGAGCAGTACTTC. Translated: CASSLSSYEQYF.

This sequence joins TRBV4-3 and TRBJ1-2, with 9 bases that match TRBD1. In germline, CDR1 is LGHNA, CDR2 YSLEER. This CDR3 has 15 residues. Losses at the gene ends were 3 bases for V and 7 bases for J; bases not matched to a gene: 9. The CDR3 region has the DNA TGCGCCAGCAGCCACCCAGGACAGGGGTCTAGTGGCTACACCTTC. Amino acids: CASSHPGQGSSGYTF.

This clone was seen a few times. The chain joins TRBV30 to TRBJ1-3; weak D call: TRBD1 (6 bases). V was clipped by 0 bases and J by 5 bases, with 8 bases between them. Germline loops: CDR1 GTSNPN, CDR2 SVGIG (reference sequence). This CDR3 has 13 residues. The CDR3 is CAWSVRGRNTIYF. CDR3 coding DNA: TGTGCCTGGAGTGTACGGGGGCGAAACACCATATATTTT.

In its sample, this clone was seen many times. The J gene is TRBJ1-1, the V gene TRBV7-2; 9 nucleotides agree with TRBD1. The CDR3 consists of 13 residues. Germline V gives CDR1 SGHTA, CDR2 FQGNSA. V trimming: 1 base; J trimming: 9 bases; junction bases outside the gene matches: 3. The CDR3 here is CASSLGTGGKAFF. For the CDR3, the DNA is TGTGCCAGCAGCTTAGGAACAGGGGGCAAAGCTTTCTTT.

V usage is TRBV6-5 and J usage is TRBJ1-2; D possibly corresponds to TRBD1 (6 bases). Germline loops: CDR1 MNHEY, CDR2 SVGAGI. CDR3 size: 14 residues. V lost 8 bases to trimming and J lost 5 bases, with 18 bases between them. The CDR3 sequence is CASERRGEEYGYTF. In DNA form, the CDR3 reads TGTGCCAGCGAGCGCAGGGGCGAAGAATATGGCTACACCTTC.

The rearrangement links TRBV5-7 to TRBJ1-2; TRBD1 agrees at 7 bases. TRBV5-7 is reported as an ORF; its role is uncertain. The CDR3 runs 12 residues. V was pared by 3 bases and J by 8 bases, with 4 bases of the junction left unmatched. CDR3 in DNA: TGTGCCAGCAGCTCAAACAGGGGCGGCTACACCTTC. This encodes CASSSNRGGYTF.

There are a few counts of this clone. The CDR3 is CASSYSLLGENTEAFF. The CDR3, as DNA: TGTGCCAGCAGTTACTCGTTGTTGGGGGAGAACACTGAAGCTTTCTTT. V gene TRBV6-2 or TRBV6-3 combines with J gene TRBJ1-1, with a tentative D call TRBD1 (5 bases). Per the germline V gene, CDR1 is MNHEY and CDR2 is SVGEGT. V was clipped by 0 bases and J by 1 base, with 12 bases between them. The CDR3 loop spans 16 amino acids.

This clone occurred many times. This chain links TRBV4-1 with TRBJ1-1; the D gene is possibly TRBD1 (5 bases). CDR3 size: 18 residues. Trimming stripped 1 base from V and 4 bases from J, with 22 bases between. Germline lookup yields CDR1 MGHRA and CDR2 YSYEKL. Here the CDR3 reads CASSQVGLAGPVVTEAFF. The CDR3 DNA reads TGCGCCAGCAGCCAAGTGGGGCTTGCGGGGCCCGTGGTCACTGAAGCTTTCTTT.